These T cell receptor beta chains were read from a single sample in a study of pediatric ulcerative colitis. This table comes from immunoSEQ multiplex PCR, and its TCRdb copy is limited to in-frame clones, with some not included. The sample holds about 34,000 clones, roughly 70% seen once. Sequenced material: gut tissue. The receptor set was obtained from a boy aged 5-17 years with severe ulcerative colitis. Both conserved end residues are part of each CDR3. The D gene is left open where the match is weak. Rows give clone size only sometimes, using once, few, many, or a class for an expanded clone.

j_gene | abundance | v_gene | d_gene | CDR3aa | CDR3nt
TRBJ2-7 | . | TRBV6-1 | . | CASRAREQYF | TGTGCCAGCCGTGCCAGAGAGCAGTACTTC
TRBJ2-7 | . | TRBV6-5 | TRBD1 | CASKRTGVYEQYF | TGTGCCAGCAAAAGAACAGGGGTATACGAGCAGTACTTC
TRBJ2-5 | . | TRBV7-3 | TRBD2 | CASSLSGAGEYQETQYF | TGTGCCAGCAGCTTAAGCGGGGCGGGAGAGTACCAAGAGACCCAGTACTTC
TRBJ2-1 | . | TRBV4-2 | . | CASSQGPNEQFF | TGTGCCAGCAGCCAAGGCCCCAATGAGCAGTTCTTC
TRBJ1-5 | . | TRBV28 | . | CASKLRGPQPQHF | TGTGCCAGCAAATTGAGGGGACCTCAGCCCCAGCATTTT
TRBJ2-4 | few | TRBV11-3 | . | CASSLSLAKNIQYF | TGTGCCAGCAGCTTATCCTTAGCCAAAAACATTCAGTACTTC
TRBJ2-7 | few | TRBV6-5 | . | CASSYGGATYEQYF | TGTGCCAGCAGTTATGGGGGCGCAACTTACGAGCAGTACTTC
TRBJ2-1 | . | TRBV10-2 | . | CATFSGGYNEQFF | TGCGCCACCTTTAGTGGGGGGTACAATGAGCAGTTCTTC
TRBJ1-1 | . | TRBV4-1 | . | CASSQVGGGAMNTEAFF | TGCGCCAGCAGCCAAGTGGGTGGAGGGGCGATGAACACTGAAGCTTTCTTT
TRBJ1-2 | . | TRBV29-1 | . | CSVGLKDGYTF | TGCAGCGTTGGACTAAAGGATGGCTACACCTTC
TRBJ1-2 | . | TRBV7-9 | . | CASSSGQKNGYTF | TGTGCCAGCTCCTCGGGGCAGAAAAATGGCTACACCTTC